The next 14 T cell receptor beta chains were all read from a single sample in a study of blood T cell repertoires in COVID-19. The table came from immunoSEQ multiplex PCR; TCRdb's copy has only in-frame clones and leaves some out. The sample holds some 200,000 clones, roughly four fifths seen once. The sequenced sample consisted of peripheral blood. The receptors derive from a woman aged 40-49 years with acute or convalescent COVID-19.

The chain joins TRBV7-3 to TRBJ2-7; D gene uncertain. The germline V gene encodes CDR1 SGHTA and CDR2 FQGTGA. With 5 bases removed from V and 2 bases from J, the gap between germline ends came to 10 bases. The CDR3 is 13 amino acids. The CDR3 loop reads CASSGNSTYEQYF. Here the CDR3 DNA reads TGTGCCAGCAGCGGAAACAGTACCTACGAGCAGTACTTC.

The V and J genes are TRBV14 and TRBJ2-2, with 8 nucleotides matching TRBD1. This CDR3 is 14 amino acids long. CDR1 is SGHDN, CDR2 FVKESK, per germline. Unmatched junction bases numbered 0, after V lost 6 bases and J lost 0 bases. The CDR3 region has the DNA TGTGCCAGCAGACAGGGGGCGAACACCGGGGAGCTGTTTTTT. It yields the protein CASRQGANTGELFF. The whole variable domain, remainder taken from reference TRBV14 and TRBJ2-2, is EAGVTQFPSHSVIEKGQTVTLRCDPISGHDNLYWYRRVMGKEIKFLLHFVKESKQDESGMPNNRFLAERTGGTYSTLKVQPAELEDSGVYFCASRQGANTGELFFGEGSRLTVL.

This chain links TRBV10-1 with TRBJ2-5; TRBD2 might be the D (5 bases). V lost 2 bases to trimming and J lost 5 bases, with 15 bases between them. The CDR3 is made up of 15 amino acids. CDR1 WNHNN and CDR2 SYGVQD come from the germline V gene (reference sequence). The DNA of the CDR3 is TGCGCCAGCAGTGAGATATCGGGTCCGGGGGAGACCCAGTACTTC. Amino acid sequence: CASSEISGPGETQYF.

This clone was counted between two and nine times. The chain links TRBV5-1 to TRBJ2-2; 8 nucleotides agree with TRBD1. Unmatched junction bases numbered 3, after V lost 4 bases and J lost 4 bases. The CDR3 runs 14 residues. The germline CDR1 and CDR2 sequences are SGHRS and YFSETQ. The CDR3 region is CASSDGQGTGELFF. In DNA, the CDR3 is TGCGCCAGCAGCGACGGACAGGGCACCGGGGAGCTGTTTTTT.

This clone was picked up many times. The chain is built from TRBV4-2 and TRBJ2-7; D perhaps matches TRBD2 (6 bases). The CDR3 consists of 14 residues. The V gene's germline CDR1 is LGHNA and CDR2 YNFKEQ. The V end lost 1 base, the J end lost 4 bases, and 11 bases lay between the germline ends. CDR3 residues: CASSQGIGRYEQYF. For the CDR3, the DNA is TGTGCCAGCAGCCAAGGGATAGGGAGGTACGAGCAGTACTTC.

As for this clone: The sample has other DNA sequences that encode this CDR3 too. The chain has TRBV5-1 and TRBJ2-1; D perhaps matches TRBD2 (6 bases). The CDR3 has 15 residues. Trimming cost V 2 bases and J 0 bases, with 9 bases left between them. Germline V gives CDR1 SGHRS, CDR2 YFSETQ. The chain's CDR3 is CASSFGGSSYNEQFF. In nucleotides, the CDR3 is TGCGCCAGCAGCTTCGGGGGAAGCTCCTACAATGAGCAGTTCTTC.

The chain carries TRBV15 and TRBJ1-5; D might be TRBD1 (5 bases). Trimming took 3 bases from V and 1 from J, leaving 10 bases between them. CDR3 length: 15 residues. Per the germline V gene, CDR1 is LNHNV and CDR2 is YYDKDF (reference sequence). The CDR3 sequence: CATSRAGFSNQPQHF. The CDR3, as DNA: TGTGCCACCAGCAGGGCAGGGTTCAGCAATCAGCCCCAGCATTTT. Full variable domain (missing parts from reference TRBV15 and TRBJ1-5): DAMVIQNPRYQVTQFGKPVTLSCSQTLNHNVMYWYQQKSSQAPKLLFHYYDKDFNNEADTPDNFQSRRPNTSFCFLDIRSPGLGDTAMYLCATSRAGFSNQPQHFGDGTRLSIL.

CDR3 in amino acids: CASSLDRMNTEAFF. As DNA, the CDR3 is TGTGCCAGCAGCCTTGACAGGATGAACACTGAAGCTTTCTTT. The chain recombines TRBV6-5 with TRBJ1-1, with D perhaps matching TRBD1 (6 bases). There are 14 residues in the CDR3. The V end lost 6 bases, the J end lost 0 bases, and 11 bases lay between the germline ends. Germline V CDR1 and CDR2: MNHEY, SVGAGI.

The sample holds one count of this clone. This chain joins TRBV5-1 and TRBJ1-1, with D maybe TRBD1 (6 bases). The ends were cut back, 0 bases at V and 7 bases at J, with 13 bases in the middle. CDR1 SGHRS and CDR2 YFSETQ come from the germline V gene. CDR3 length equals 14 residues. In DNA, the CDR3 is TGCGCCAGCAGCTTGGGCGCAGGGGTCGATGAAGCTTTCTTT. Translation gives CASSLGAGVDEAFF.

The chain couples TRBV4-1 to TRBJ1-2; TRBD1 is a possible D gene (6 bases). This CDR3 has 14 amino acids. Germline CDR1 and CDR2: MGHRA and YSYEKL. V was trimmed by 2 bases and J by 8 bases, leaving 15 bases between them. CDR3 in DNA: TGCGCCAGCAGCCAATCAACAGGGTCGGTGGGCTACACCTTC. Translated, it gives CASSQSTGSVGYTF.

The J gene is TRBJ1-5, the V gene TRBV7-8; the match to TRBD1 covers 10 bases. This CDR3 has 16 residues. J gave up 7 bases and V 4 bases, and 10 bases lay outside the gene matches. Germline CDR1 is SGHVS and CDR2 is FQNEAQ. The CDR3 is CASSSPGQGLGQPQHF. Here the CDR3 DNA reads TGTGCCAGCAGCTCCCCGGGACAGGGGCTTGGACAGCCCCAGCATTTT.

This chain joins TRBV11-2 and TRBJ2-7, with TRBD1 matching 8 bases. The CDR3 has 14 residues. With 2 bases clipped from V and 3 bases from J, the junction kept 3 bases outside the gene matches. Per the germline V gene, CDR1 is SGHAT and CDR2 is FQNNGV. The CDR3, as DNA: TGTGCCAGCAGCTTACTAACAGGGGGCTACGAGCAGTACTTC. This codes for CASSLLTGGYEQYF.

V gene TRBV30 combines with J gene TRBJ1-2, with TRBD1 matching over 7 bases. V lost 2 bases, J lost 3 bases, and 6 bases stayed unmatched. Per the germline V gene, CDR1 is GTSNPN and CDR2 is SVGIG (reference sequence). This CDR3 region has 14 residues. The CDR3 DNA sequence: TGTGCCTGGAGTTGGACAGGAGGACACTATGGCTACACCTTC. Its translation is CAWSWTGGHYGYTF.

The chain links TRBV30 to TRBJ2-1; D is unclear. The CDR3 totals 11 residues. Germline CDR1 GTSNPN, CDR2 SVGIG (reference sequence). Trimming left V 0 bases short and J 8 bases short, with 5 bases between. CDR3: CAWSVYYEQFF. The CDR3 DNA is TGTGCCTGGAGTGTGTATTATGAGCAGTTCTTC.